The present TCR beta chain was sequenced within a study of blood T cell repertoires in COVID-19. Study-level information: Italy, Spain and the United States were the sources of the convalescent and acute COVID-19 samples. PBMCs, B-cell-depleted T cells, or T cells were the source of the cDNA or gDNA that made up the material.

Generated by immunoSEQ multiplex PCR, the TCRdb table keeps only in-frame clones and is missing some. The sample holds some 130,000 clones, about 91% seen once. With V trimmed by 6 bases and J by 5 bases, 12 bases remained unmatched. The CDR3 consists of 16 residues. Per germline, CDR1 MNHEY and CDR2 SMNVEV (reference sequence). The sample was peripheral blood. The receptor was isolated from a man aged 50 to 60 with acute or convalescent COVID-19. The V and J genes are TRBV27 and TRBJ2-5; 10 bases fit TRBD2. The CDR3: CASSGLGTSAVETQYF. In DNA form, the CDR3 reads TGTGCCAGCAGCGGATTAGGGACTAGCGCGGTGGAGACCCAGTACTTC.